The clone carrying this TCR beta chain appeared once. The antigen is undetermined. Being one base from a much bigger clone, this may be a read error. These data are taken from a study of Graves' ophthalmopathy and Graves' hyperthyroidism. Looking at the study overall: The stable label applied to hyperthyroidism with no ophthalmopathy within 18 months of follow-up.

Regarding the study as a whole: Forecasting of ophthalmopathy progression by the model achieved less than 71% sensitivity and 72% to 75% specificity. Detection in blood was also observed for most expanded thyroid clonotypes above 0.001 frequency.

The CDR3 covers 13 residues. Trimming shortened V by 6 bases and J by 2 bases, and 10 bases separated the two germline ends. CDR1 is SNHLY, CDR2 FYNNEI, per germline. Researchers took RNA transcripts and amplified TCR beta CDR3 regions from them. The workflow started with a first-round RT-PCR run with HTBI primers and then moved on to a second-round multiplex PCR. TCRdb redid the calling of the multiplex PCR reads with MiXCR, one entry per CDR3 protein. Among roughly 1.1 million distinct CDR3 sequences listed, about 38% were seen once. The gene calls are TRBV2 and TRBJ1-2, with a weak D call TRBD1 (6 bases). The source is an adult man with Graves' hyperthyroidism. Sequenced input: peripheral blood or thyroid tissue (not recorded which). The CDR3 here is CASRSDRNYGYTF. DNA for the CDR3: TGTGCCAGCAGATCTGACAGGAACTATGGCTACACCTTC.